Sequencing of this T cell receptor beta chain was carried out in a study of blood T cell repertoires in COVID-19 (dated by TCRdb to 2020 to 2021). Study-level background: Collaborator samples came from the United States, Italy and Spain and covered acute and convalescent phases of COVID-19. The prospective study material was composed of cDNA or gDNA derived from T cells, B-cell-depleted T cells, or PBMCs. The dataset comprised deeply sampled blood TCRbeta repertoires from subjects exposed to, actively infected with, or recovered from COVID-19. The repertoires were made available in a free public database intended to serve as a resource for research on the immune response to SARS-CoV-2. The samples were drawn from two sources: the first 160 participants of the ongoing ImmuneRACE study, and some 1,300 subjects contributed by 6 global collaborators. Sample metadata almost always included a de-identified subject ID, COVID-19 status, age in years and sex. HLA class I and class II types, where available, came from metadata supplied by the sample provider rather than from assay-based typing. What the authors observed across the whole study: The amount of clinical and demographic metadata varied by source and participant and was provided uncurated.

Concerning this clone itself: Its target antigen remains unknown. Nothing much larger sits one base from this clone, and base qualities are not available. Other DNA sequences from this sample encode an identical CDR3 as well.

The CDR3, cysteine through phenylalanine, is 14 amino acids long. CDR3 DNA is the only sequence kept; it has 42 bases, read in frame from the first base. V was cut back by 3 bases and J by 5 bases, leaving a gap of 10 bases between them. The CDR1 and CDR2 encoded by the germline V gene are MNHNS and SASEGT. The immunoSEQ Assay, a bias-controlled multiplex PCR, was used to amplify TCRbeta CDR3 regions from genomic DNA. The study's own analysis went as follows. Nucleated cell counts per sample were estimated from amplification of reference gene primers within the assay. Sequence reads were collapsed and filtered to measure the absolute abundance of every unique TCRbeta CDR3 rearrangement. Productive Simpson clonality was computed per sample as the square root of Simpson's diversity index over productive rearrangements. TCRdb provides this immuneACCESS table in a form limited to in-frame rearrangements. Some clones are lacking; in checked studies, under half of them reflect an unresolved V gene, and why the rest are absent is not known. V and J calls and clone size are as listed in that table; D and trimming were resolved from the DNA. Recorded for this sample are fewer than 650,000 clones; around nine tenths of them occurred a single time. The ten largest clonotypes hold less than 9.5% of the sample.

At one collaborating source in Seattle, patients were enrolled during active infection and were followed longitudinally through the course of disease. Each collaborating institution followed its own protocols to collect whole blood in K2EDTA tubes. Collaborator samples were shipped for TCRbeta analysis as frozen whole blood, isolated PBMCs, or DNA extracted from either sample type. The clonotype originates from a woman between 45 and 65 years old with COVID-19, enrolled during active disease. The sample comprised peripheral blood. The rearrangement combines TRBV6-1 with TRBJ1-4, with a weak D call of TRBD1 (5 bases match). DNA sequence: TGTGCCAGCAGTGAGGGGCCGACGAATGAAAAACTGTTTTTT. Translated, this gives CASSEGPTNEKLFF.